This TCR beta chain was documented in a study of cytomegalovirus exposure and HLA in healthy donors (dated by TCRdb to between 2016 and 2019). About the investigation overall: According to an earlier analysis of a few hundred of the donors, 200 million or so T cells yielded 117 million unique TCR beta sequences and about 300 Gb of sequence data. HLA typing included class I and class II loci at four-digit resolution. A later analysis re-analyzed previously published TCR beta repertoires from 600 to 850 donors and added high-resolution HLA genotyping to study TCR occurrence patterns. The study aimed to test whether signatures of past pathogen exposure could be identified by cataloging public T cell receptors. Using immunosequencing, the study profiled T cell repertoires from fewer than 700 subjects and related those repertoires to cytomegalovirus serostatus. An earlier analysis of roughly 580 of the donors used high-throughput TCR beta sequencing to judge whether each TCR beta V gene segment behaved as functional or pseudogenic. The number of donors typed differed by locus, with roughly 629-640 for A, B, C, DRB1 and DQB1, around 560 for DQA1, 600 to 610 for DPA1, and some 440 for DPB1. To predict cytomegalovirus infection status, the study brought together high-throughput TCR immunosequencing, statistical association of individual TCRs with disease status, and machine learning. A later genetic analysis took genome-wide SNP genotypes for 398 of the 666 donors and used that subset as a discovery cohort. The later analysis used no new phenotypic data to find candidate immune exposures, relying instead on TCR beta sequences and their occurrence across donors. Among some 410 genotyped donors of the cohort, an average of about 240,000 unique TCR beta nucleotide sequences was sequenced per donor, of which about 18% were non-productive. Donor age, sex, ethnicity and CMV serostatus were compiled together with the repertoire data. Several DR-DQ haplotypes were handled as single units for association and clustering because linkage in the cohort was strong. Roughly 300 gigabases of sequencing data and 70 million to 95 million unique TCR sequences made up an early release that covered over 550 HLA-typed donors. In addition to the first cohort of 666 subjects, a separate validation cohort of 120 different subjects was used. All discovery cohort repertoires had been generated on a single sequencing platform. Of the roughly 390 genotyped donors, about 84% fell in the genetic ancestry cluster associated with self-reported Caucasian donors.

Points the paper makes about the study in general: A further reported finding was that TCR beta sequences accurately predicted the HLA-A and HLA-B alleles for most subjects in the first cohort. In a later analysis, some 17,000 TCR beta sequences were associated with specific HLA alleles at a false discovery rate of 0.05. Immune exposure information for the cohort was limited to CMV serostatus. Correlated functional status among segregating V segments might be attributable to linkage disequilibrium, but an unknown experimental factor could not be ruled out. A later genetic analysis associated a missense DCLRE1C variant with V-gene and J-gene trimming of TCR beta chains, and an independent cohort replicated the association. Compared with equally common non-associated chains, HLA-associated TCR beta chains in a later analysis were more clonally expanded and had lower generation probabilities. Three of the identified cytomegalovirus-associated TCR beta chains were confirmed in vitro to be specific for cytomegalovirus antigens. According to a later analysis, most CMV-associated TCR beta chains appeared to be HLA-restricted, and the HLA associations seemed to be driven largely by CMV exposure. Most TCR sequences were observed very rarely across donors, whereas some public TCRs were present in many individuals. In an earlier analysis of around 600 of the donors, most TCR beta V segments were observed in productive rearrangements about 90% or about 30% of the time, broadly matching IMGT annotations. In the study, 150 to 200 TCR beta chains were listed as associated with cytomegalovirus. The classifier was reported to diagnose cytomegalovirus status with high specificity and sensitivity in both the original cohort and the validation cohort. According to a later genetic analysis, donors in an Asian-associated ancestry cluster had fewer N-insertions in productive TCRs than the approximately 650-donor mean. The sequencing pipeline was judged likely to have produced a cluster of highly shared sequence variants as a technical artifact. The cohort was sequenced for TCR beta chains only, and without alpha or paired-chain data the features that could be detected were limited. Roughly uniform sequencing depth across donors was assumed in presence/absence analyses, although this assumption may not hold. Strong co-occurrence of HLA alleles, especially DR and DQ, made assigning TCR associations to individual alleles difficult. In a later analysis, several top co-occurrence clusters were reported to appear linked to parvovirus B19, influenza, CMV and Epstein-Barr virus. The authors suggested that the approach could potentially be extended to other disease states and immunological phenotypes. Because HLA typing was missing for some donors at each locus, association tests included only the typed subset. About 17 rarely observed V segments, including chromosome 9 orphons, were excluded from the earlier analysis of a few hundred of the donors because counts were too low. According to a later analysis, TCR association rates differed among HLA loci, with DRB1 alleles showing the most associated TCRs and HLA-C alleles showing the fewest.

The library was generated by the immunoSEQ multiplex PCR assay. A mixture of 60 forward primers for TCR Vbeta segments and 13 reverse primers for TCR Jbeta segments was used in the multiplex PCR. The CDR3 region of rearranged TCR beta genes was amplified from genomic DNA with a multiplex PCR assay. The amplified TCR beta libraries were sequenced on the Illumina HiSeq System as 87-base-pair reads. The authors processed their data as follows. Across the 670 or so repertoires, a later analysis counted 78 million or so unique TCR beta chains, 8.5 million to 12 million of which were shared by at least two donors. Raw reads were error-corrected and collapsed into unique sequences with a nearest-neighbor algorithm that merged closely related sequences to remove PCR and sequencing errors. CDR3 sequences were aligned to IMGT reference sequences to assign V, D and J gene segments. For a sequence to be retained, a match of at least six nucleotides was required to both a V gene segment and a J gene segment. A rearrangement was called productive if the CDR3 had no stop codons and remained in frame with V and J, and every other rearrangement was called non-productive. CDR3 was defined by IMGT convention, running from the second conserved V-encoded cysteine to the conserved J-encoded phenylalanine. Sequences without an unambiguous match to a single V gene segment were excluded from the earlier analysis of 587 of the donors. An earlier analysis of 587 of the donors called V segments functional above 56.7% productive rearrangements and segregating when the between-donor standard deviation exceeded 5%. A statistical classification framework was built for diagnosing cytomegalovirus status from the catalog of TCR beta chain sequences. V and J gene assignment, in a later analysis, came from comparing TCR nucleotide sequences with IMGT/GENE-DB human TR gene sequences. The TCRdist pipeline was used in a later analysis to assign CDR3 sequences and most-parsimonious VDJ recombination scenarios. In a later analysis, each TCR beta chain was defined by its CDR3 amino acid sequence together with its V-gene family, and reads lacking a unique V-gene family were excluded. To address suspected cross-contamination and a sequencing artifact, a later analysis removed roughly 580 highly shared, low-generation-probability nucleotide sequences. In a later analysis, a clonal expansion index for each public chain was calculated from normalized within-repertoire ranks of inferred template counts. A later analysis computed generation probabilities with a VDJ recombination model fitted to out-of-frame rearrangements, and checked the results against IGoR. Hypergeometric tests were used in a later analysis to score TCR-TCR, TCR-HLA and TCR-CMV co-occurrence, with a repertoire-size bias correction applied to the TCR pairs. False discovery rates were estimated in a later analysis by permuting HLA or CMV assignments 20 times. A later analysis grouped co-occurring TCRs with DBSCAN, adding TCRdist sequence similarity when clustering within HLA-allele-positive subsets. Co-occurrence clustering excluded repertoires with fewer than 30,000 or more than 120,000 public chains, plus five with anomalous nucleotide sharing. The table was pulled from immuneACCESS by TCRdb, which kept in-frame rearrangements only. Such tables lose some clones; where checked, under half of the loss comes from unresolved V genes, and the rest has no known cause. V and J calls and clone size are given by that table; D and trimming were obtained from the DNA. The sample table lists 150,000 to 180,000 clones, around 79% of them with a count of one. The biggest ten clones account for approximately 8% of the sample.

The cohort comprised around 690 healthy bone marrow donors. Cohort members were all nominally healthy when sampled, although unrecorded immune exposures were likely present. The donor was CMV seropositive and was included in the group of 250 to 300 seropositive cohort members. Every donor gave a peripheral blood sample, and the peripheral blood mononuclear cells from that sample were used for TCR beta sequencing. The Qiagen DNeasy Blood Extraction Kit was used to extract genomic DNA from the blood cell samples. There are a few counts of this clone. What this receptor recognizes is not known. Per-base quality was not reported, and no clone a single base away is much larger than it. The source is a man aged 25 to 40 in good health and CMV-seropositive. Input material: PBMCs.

The sequenced DNA is TGTGCCAGCAGCTTGGAGCTGCTCAAGCTAAATGAGCAGTTCTTC. This yields the protein CASSLELLKLNEQFF. The receptor chain draws on TRBV5-6 and TRBJ2-1; a confident D gene designation cannot be given. Inclusive of the bounding cysteine and phenylalanine, the CDR3 is 15 residues long. Only the CDR3 DNA stays, 45 bases, in frame from base 1. V is reduced by 0 bases and J by 7 bases, leaving a spacing of 14 bases between them. In the germline V gene, CDR1 corresponds to SGHDT and CDR2 to YYEEEE.